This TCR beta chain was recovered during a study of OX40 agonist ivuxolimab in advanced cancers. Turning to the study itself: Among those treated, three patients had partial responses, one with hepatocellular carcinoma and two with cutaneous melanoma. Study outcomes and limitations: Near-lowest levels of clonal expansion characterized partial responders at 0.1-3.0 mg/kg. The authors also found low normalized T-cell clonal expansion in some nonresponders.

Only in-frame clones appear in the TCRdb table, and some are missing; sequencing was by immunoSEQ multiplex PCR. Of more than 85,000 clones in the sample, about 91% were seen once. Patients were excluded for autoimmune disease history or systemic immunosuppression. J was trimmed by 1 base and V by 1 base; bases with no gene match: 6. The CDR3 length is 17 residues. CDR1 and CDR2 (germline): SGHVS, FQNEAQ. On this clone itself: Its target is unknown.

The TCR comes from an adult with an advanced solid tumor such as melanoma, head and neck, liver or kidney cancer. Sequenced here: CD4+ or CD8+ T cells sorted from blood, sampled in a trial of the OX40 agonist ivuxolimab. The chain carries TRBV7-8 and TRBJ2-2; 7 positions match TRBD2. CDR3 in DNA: TGTGCCAGCAGCTTAGTTCTGCGCGGGAGGAACACCGGGGAGCTGTTTTTT. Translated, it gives CASSLVLRGRNTGELFF. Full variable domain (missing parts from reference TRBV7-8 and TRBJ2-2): GAGVSQSPRYKVAKRGQDVALRCDPISGHVSLFWYQQALGQGPEFLTYFQNEAQLDKSGLPSDRFFAERPEGSVSTLKIQRTQQEDSAVYLCASSLVLRGRNTGELFFGEGSRLTVL.